The clone carrying this TCR beta chain has more than one count but fewer than ten. Its antigen is not known. This table comes from immunoSEQ multiplex PCR, and its TCRdb copy is limited to in-frame clones, with some not included. The sample holds 95,000 to 110,000 clones, 80% to 95% seen once. This sample was included in a study of graft-versus-host responses after intestinal transplantation. Study as a whole: Grafts were multivisceral, liver-intestinal, or isolated intestinal. The recipients all started with anti-thymocyte globulin induction and then took tacrolimus and steroids for approximately 3 years. Whole-study findings and limits: Levels of circulating GvH clones at their peak were associated with early post-transplant HvG declines. High graft-versus-host to host-versus-graft T cell clonal ratios marked allografts of patients with graft-donor macrochimerism.

This TCR derives from a human donor who received an intestinal transplant. Sample: unstimulated CD8+ T cells sorted from spleen or lymph node cells, taken before intestinal transplant.

The chain's CDR3 is CAISEEGFGANVLTF. In DNA, the CDR3 is TGTGCCATCAGTGAGGAGGGCTTTGGGGCCAACGTCCTGACTTTC. This sequence joins TRBV10-3 and TRBJ2-6, with a possible D match to TRBD2 (5 bases). V was trimmed by 2 bases and J by 3 bases, leaving 8 bases between them. CDR3 length: 15 residues. The germline V gene has CDR1 ENHRY and CDR2 SYGVKD.